The next 5 T cell receptor beta chains were all read from a single sample in a study of T cell clonotyping in hematopoietic cell transplantation (dated by TCRdb to about 2021). The method behind the library was the immunoSEQ multiplex PCR assay. TCRdb provides this immuneACCESS table in a form limited to in-frame rearrangements. Some clones are lacking; in checked studies, under half of them reflect an unresolved V gene, and why the rest are absent is not known. Counted in this sample were around 2,000 clones; 92% of them appeared once. The top ten hold approximately 12% of the sample. The sample's time point label, decoded: 30 days after allo-HCT. This specimen consisted of peripheral blood mononuclear cells, obtained 30 days after allogeneic stem cell transplant. These receptors were collected from a female patient between 50 and 59 years old who had an allogeneic stem cell transplant from a related donor, so the T cells may come from the graft donor. Some clones in this sample may be carry-over from other donors' samples.

The chain is built from TRBV7-2 and TRBJ1-5; 7 positions match TRBD1. Looked up from germline, CDR1 is SGHTA and CDR2 is FQGNSA. Trimming at V came to 5 bases and at J to 6 bases, leaving 10 bases not matched to a gene. This CDR3 contains 15 residues. CDR3 sequence reads: CASSPRGSGFQPQHF. In DNA, the CDR3 is TGTGCCAGCAGCCCCAGGGGGAGTGGGTTTCAGCCCCAGCATTTT.

The rearrangement links TRBV7-9 to TRBJ1-1, with D uncertain. Trimming stripped 3 bases from V and 3 bases from J, with 14 bases between. This CDR3 spans 15 amino acids. Germline CDR1 is SEHNR and CDR2 is FQNEAQ (reference sequence). Here the CDR3 DNA reads TGTGCCAGCAGCTTCCCTTACGGGGAGGACACTGAAGCTTTCTTT. Translating gives CASSFPYGEDTEAFF.

This clone was recorded only once. This chain uses TRBV15 with TRBJ2-4; the match to TRBD2 covers 7 bases. Per the germline V gene, CDR1 is LNHNV and CDR2 is YYDKDF (reference sequence). The CDR3 runs to 16 residues. The junction had 2 bases not matched to a gene; V was cut back by 0 bases and J by 0 bases. The CDR3 DNA reads TGTGCCACCAGCAGAGAGCGGGGGACAGCCAAAAACATTCAGTACTTC. Protein product: CATSRERGTAKNIQYF.

The chain has TRBV30 and TRBJ1-1; D call uncertain. V lost 3 bases to trimming and J lost 1 base, with 9 bases between them. This CDR3 contains 13 residues. CDR1 GTSNPN and CDR2 SVGIG come from the germline V gene (reference sequence). In DNA, the CDR3 is TGTGCCTGGAGGCCGAACCGGAACACTGAAGCTTTCTTT. This sequence encodes CAWRPNRNTEAFF.

The chain has TRBV28 and TRBJ1-4; D might be TRBD1 (5 bases). Trimming left V 3 bases short and J 0 bases short, with 5 bases between. The CDR3 has 14 amino acids. In germline, CDR1 is MDHEN, CDR2 SYDVKM. The CDR3 DNA is TGTGCCAGCAGTTTGGGGGCAACTAATGAAAAACTGTTTTTT. As protein: CASSLGATNEKLFF.